This record looks at one T cell receptor (beta chain) sequence and its context. The authors' processing: Estimates of nucleated cell counts were drawn from the amplification of reference gene primers. Sequencing was performed with immunoSEQ multiplex PCR; in TCRdb, only in-frame clones are kept and a portion is missing. The V and J calls and clone size come from that table; D and trimming were worked out from the DNA. This table has 110,000 or so clones, around 85% appearing once. The data derive from a study of blood T cell repertoires in COVID-19. Turning to the study itself: From the United States, Italy and Spain came samples of acute and convalescent COVID-19. Sources were T cells, B-cell-depleted T cells, or PBMCs; the material itself was cDNA or gDNA.

Germline V gene data show CDR1 as SGDLS and CDR2 as YYNGEE. V shed 0 bases and J 1 base; nucleotides not matched to a gene: 3. The CDR3 totals 16 residues. Material: peripheral blood. The chain is built from TRBV9 and TRBJ2-5; 10 positions match TRBD2. This TCR was recovered from a man aged 45-60 years with acute or convalescent COVID-19. CDR3 nucleotides: TGTGCCAGCAGCGTAGTAGCGGGGGGCCCCCAAGAGACCCAGTACTTC. It translates to CASSVVAGGPQETQYF.